This passage covers 18 T cell receptor beta chains from one sample sequenced in a study of T cell responses to AZD1222 COVID-19 vaccine. Using immunoSEQ multiplex PCR, the repertoire was profiled, and TCRdb retains in-frame clones only, with some absent. The profile shows fewer than 200,000 clones, 91% of them singletons. The sequenced sample was peripheral blood, obtained on day 0 of AZD1222 vaccination. Receptors were obtained from an adult in good health.

The CDR3 DNA reads as TGTGCCAGCAGTACGGGGTCAAACACCATATATTTT. Protein sequence: CASSTGSNTIYF. This chain connects TRBV28 to TRBJ1-3, with D hard to call. V lost 5 bases and J lost 6, with 8 bases in between. CDR1 and CDR2 (germline): MDHEN, SYDVKM. The CDR3 loop spans 12 amino acids.

This chain connects TRBV19 to TRBJ2-1; D is unclear. V shed 2 bases and J shed 4 bases, with 15 bases lying between them. The CDR3 covers 16 residues. Germline values: CDR1 LNHDA, CDR2 SQIVND (reference sequence). In DNA form, the CDR3 reads TGTGCCAGTAGTATACTCGCAGCCAAGTCGTACAATGAGCAGTTCTTC. Protein product: CASSILAAKSYNEQFF.

The genes are TRBV6-5 and TRBJ2-7; 9 nucleotides align to TRBD2. This CDR3 has 15 amino acids. Losses at the gene ends were 8 bases for V and 4 bases for J; bases not matched to a gene: 12. CDR1 is MNHEY and CDR2 is SVGAGI in the germline V gene. The DNA of the CDR3 is TGTGCCAGCGGGGGAGCGGGAGGCCCCCAGTACGAGCAGTACTTC. The encoded protein is CASGGAGGPQYEQYF.

The rearrangement joins TRBV29-1 to TRBJ2-5, with D possibly TRBD2 on 6 matching bases. V shed 0 bases and J shed 9 bases, with 11 bases lying between them. The CDR3 totals 12 residues. Per germline, CDR1 SQVTM and CDR2 ANQGSEA. The CDR3: CSVEEAGGPQYF. CDR3 sequence (DNA): TGCAGCGTTGAAGAAGCGGGTGGGCCCCAGTACTTC.

The rearrangement joins TRBV19 to TRBJ1-5; perhaps TRBD1 as D (5 bases). Between the trimmed V and J ends, which lost 2 bases and 3 bases, there was a span of 11 bases. The germline V gene encodes CDR1 LNHDA and CDR2 SQIVND (reference sequence). The CDR3 runs to 15 residues. CDR3 protein: CASSIMSRANQPQHF. The CDR3 coding sequence is TGTGCCAGTAGTATAATGTCCAGGGCCAATCAGCCCCAGCATTTT.

In its sample, this clone was seen a few times. This CDR3 reads CAISDDRGLYGYTF. In DNA, the CDR3 is TGTGCCATCAGTGATGACAGGGGGTTATATGGCTACACCTTC. The V and J genes are TRBV10-3 and TRBJ1-2, with 9 nucleotides matching TRBD1. V lost 3 bases, J lost 5 bases, and 4 bases stayed unmatched. The CDR3 totals 14 residues. Germline loops: CDR1 ENHRY, CDR2 SYGVKD.

This chain connects TRBV7-8 to TRBJ2-7, with D unclear. Deletions cut 5 bases from V and 4 bases from J, with 9 bases between. Germline lookup yields CDR1 SGHVS and CDR2 FQNEAQ. This CDR3 contains 12 residues. CDR3 nucleotides: TGTGCCAGCAGCCACCAGGATTACGAGCAGTACTTC. It codes for CASSHQDYEQYF.

The chain links TRBV18 to TRBJ1-1, with 8 bases identical to TRBD1. Germline values: CDR1 KGHSH, CDR2 LQKENI. The CDR3 has 15 residues. V lost 6 bases to trimming and J lost 0 bases; unmatched junction nucleotides: 6. CDR3 amino acids: CASSGQGVVNTEAFF. The DNA for the CDR3 is TGTGCCAGCTCTGGACAGGGTGTTGTGAACACTGAAGCTTTCTTT.

This clone occurred once. The chain couples TRBV5-1 to TRBJ2-1; possibly TRBD1 for D (6 bases). Looked up from germline, CDR1 is SGHRS and CDR2 is YFSETQ. V was trimmed by 4 bases and J by 7 bases, leaving 18 bases between them. The CDR3 totals 15 residues. DNA of the CDR3: TGCGCCAGCAGCCGAGGCGCCGGGACAAATAATGAGCAGTTCTTC. Amino acid sequence: CASSRGAGTNNEQFF.

The chain combines TRBV2 with TRBJ2-7; D is unresolved. Germline V gives CDR1 SNHLY, CDR2 FYNNEI. V gave up 8 bases and J gave up 7 bases, with 12 bases separating them. The CDR3 consists of 11 residues. This chain's CDR3 is CASLSSREQYF. The CDR3 nucleotides are TGTGCCAGCCTATCAAGTAGGGAGCAGTACTTC.

This clone was seen just once. The rearrangement uses TRBV7-6 and TRBJ2-7, with TRBD2 matching over 8 bases. With V trimmed by 3 bases and J by 4 bases, 5 bases remained unmatched. Looked up from germline, CDR1 is SGHVS and CDR2 is FNYEAQ. CDR3 length: 14 amino acids. CDR3 nucleotides: TGTGCCAGCAGCTTTAGCGGGGAAACTTACGAGCAGTACTTC. It encodes CASSFSGETYEQYF. The full variable domain, with the rest looked up from reference TRBV7-6 and TRBJ2-7, is GAGVSQSPRYKVTKRGQDVALRCDPISGHVSLYWYRQALGQGPEFLTYFNYEAQQDKSGLPNDRFSAERPEGSISTLTIQRTEQRDSAMYRCASSFSGETYEQYFGPGTRLTVT.

The chain has TRBV4-2 and TRBJ2-3, with a weak D call TRBD1 (6 bases). V shed 1 base and J shed 5 bases, with 25 bases lying between them. There are 19 residues in the CDR3. The germline V gene encodes CDR1 LGHNA and CDR2 YNFKEQ. The CDR3 spells CASSQVQGMGLFAGDTQYF. The CDR3 DNA reads as TGTGCCAGCAGCCAAGTACAGGGTATGGGGCTTTTTGCGGGAGATACGCAGTATTTT.

The V and J genes are TRBV27 and TRBJ1-1; 7 positions agree with TRBD1. Germline-derived CDR1 and CDR2 are MNHEY and SMNVEV (reference sequence). With V trimmed by 7 bases and J by 5 bases, 10 bases remained unmatched. CDR3 length: 14 amino acids. The CDR3 coding sequence is TGTGCCAGCAAATTGACAGGGCCGGGGACTGAAGCTTTCTTT. This gives the protein CASKLTGPGTEAFF.

The chain links TRBV7-8 to TRBJ1-1; no reliable D call. Trimming shortened V by 1 base and J by 4 bases, and 10 bases separated the two germline ends. Per germline, CDR1 SGHVS and CDR2 FQNEAQ. This CDR3 contains 14 residues. The CDR3, as DNA: TGTGCCAGCAGCTTAGGTCTGGGCGGCACTGAAGCTTTCTTT. Protein sequence: CASSLGLGGTEAFF.

The V gene is TRBV3-1 (or the pseudogene TRBV3-2), the J gene TRBJ2-1; 14 bases agree with TRBD2. Germline CDR1 is LGHDT and CDR2 is YNNKEL (reference sequence). The ends lost 3 bases at V and 9 bases at J; junction bases unmatched: 7. The CDR3 extends over 16 amino acids. DNA of the CDR3: TGTGCCAGCAGCCACGCGACTAGCGGGAGGGCCGGTGAGCAGTTCTTC. It codes for CASSHATSGRAGEQFF.

The J gene is TRBJ1-1, the V gene TRBV5-4; 8 bases agree with TRBD1. Germline V CDR1 and CDR2: SGHNT, YYREEE (reference sequence). After removal of 4 bases from V and 3 bases from J, the junction contained 5 bases not matched to a gene. This CDR3 has 14 amino acids. Written as DNA, the CDR3 is TGTGCCAGCAGCCCCGGACAGGGTTACACTGAAGCTTTCTTT. Translated, it gives CASSPGQGYTEAFF.

The rearrangement uses TRBV28 and TRBJ1-4, with TRBD1 matching 9 bases. The trim removed 6 bases at V and 7 bases at J, leaving 9 bases unmatched. CDR1 MDHEN and CDR2 SYDVKM come from the germline V gene. This CDR3 contains 15 residues. The CDR3 nucleotides are TGTGCCAGCAGCAGAGCAGGGACAGGGTTTGAAAAACTGTTTTTT. Amino acid sequence: CASSRAGTGFEKLFF.

V is TRBV3-1 (or the pseudogene TRBV3-2) and J is TRBJ1-5; tentative D call: TRBD1 (5 bases). This CDR3 has 13 residues. Germline CDR1 and CDR2: LGHDT and YNNKEL (reference sequence). V lost 4 bases, J lost 5 bases, and 9 bases lay in between. CDR3 in DNA: TGTGCCAGCAGCCCCGGCAGGGATCAGCCCCAGCATTTT. This sequence encodes CASSPGRDQPQHF.